These 9 T cell receptor beta chains were all obtained from the same sample, sequenced in a study. TCRdb reprocessed the 5' RACE reads via MiXCR and lists one record per CDR3 protein. The sample lists about 5,900 distinct CDR3 sequences; approximately 69% were seen once. Sequences were obtained from memory CD4+ T cells sorted from a lymph node. Regarding subset: memory CD4+ T cells, CD4+CD45RO+CD25-. The receptors were sampled from a female donor with breast cancer.

The rearrangement joins TRBV6-1 to TRBJ1-1; weak D call: TRBD1 (6 bases). Trimming took 8 bases from V and 1 from J, leaving 14 bases between them. The germline CDR1 and CDR2 sequences are MNHNS and SASEGT. The CDR3 has 14 residues. The CDR3 sequence is CASQKGHPNTEAFF. The CDR3 DNA reads TGTGCCAGCCAGAAGGGACACCCGAACACTGAAGCTTTCTTT.

The chain is built from TRBV7-2 and TRBJ2-7; D not certain. Germline CDR1 reads SGHTA; CDR2 reads FQGNSA. CDR3 length equals 17 residues. Trimming removed 5 bases at V and 0 bases at J, with 20 bases between. DNA for the CDR3: TGTGCCAGCAGCGCAGGCCCGGGCCGGACGAGCTCCTACGAGCAGTACTTC. Amino acid sequence: CASSAGPGRTSSYEQYF.

The genes are TRBV4-1 and TRBJ2-7, with D hard to call. The germline CDR1 and CDR2 sequences are MGHRA and YSYEKL. V was shortened by 1 base and J by 6 bases, with 16 bases between the two germline ends. This CDR3 has 15 amino acids. The CDR3 DNA reads TGCGCCAGCAGCCAAGTCAGGACCAGTTTCGGCGAGCAGTACTTC. This sequence encodes CASSQVRTSFGEQYF.

V usage is TRBV6-5 and J usage is TRBJ2-1, with TRBD1 matching over 7 bases. This CDR3 is 13 amino acids long. V lost 7 bases, J lost 4 bases, and 4 bases stayed unmatched. Germline CDR1 reads MNHEY; CDR2 reads SVGAGI. The CDR3 region is CASTQGVYNEQFF. CDR3 in DNA: TGTGCCAGCACGCAGGGGGTTTACAATGAGCAGTTCTTC.

The rearrangement joins TRBV29-1 to TRBJ2-1; the D gene could be TRBD1 or TRBD2 (5 bases each). The CDR3 consists of 12 residues. V was pared by 6 bases and J by 7 bases, with 13 bases between. The V gene's germline CDR1 is SQVTM and CDR2 ANQGSEA. The DNA for the CDR3 is TGCAGCGTGGAGTGGGGGACGAATGAGCAGTTCTTC. Translated: CSVEWGTNEQFF.

The genes are TRBV6-6 and TRBJ1-3; D not resolved. The CDR3 sequence is 13 residues long. Germline lookup yields CDR1 MNHNY and CDR2 SVGAGI (reference sequence). The V end was cut by 6 bases, the J end by 6 bases, with 12 bases between. CDR3 protein: CASSRPGENTIYF. Written as DNA, the CDR3 is TGTGCCAGCAGCCGACCCGGGGAAAACACCATATATTTT.

The CDR3 nucleotides are TGTGCCAGCAGCTTAAATACAGGGTATAATTCACCCCTCCACTTT. Its protein is CASSLNTGYNSPLHF. The genes are TRBV7-3 and TRBJ1-6; TRBD1 might be the D (6 bases). The CDR3 is 15 residues long. Germline V CDR1 and CDR2: SGHTA, FQGTGA. With 1 base removed from V and 4 bases from J, the gap between germline ends came to 8 bases.

The rearrangement uses TRBV29-1 and TRBJ1-2, with D unresolved. Germline CDR1 is SQVTM and CDR2 is ANQGSEA. The CDR3 totals 13 residues. V gave up 7 bases and J gave up 2 bases, with 14 bases separating them. CDR3 loop: CSDPPGTNYGYTF. DNA of the CDR3: TGCAGCGACCCCCCCGGAACCAACTATGGCTACACCTTC. The full variable domain, its missing parts supplied by reference TRBV29-1 and TRBJ1-2, is SAVISQKPSRDICQRGTSLTIQCQVDSQVTMMFWYRQQPGQSLTLIATANQGSEATYESGFVIDKFPISRPNLTFSTLTVSNMSPEDSSIYLCSDPPGTNYGYTFGSGTRLTVV.

This rearrangement joins TRBV20-1 to TRBJ2-1; TRBD2 agrees at 11 bases. The end of the DNA aligns better with TRBJ2-7, so the J call may be wrong. Per the germline V gene, CDR1 is DFQATT and CDR2 is SNEGSKA (reference sequence). The CDR3 is 14 residues long. CDR3 sequence (DNA): TGCAGTCCGACCCCGACTAGCGGGATAAGCGAGCAGTACTTC. Translated, it gives CSPTPTSGISEQYF.